A selection of T cell receptor beta chains follows, all from one sample in a study of CD8 T cells in Susac syndrome. TCRdb itself ran the immunoSEQ multiplex PCR reads through MiXCR, one entry per CDR3 protein. The data contain fewer than 350,000 distinct CDR3 sequences, 92% of them seen just once; the ten biggest clones take up more than 0.06%. The sequenced material came from CD4+ T cells from PBMCs. These receptors were obtained from a human donor with multiple sclerosis. CDR3s include the opening cysteine and the closing phenylalanine or tryptophan. Fields, in order: V gene, D gene, J gene, clone size, CDR3 protein, CDR3 DNA. A D gene is named only where the DNA matches it firmly. A row's size may be missing; if present it is once, few, many or a size class.

>TRBV6-2/TRBV6-3|-|TRBJ2-1|-
CAAGMGASYNEQFF
TGTGCCGCGGGGATGGGCGCCTCCTACAATGAGCAGTTCTTC
>TRBV20-1|TRBD2|TRBJ2-7|-
CSARGLAIDYEQYF
TGCAGTGCCCGCGGACTAGCTATAGACTACGAGCAGTACTTC
>TRBV18|TRBD1|TRBJ1-1|-
CASSPTGVRALEAFF
TGTGCCAGCTCACCTACAGGGGTACGGGCGCTTGAAGCTTTCTTT
>TRBV7-9|-|TRBJ2-7|-
CASSLGPRDRGGEQYF
TGTGCCAGCAGCTTAGGACCCCGGGACCGCGGTGGTGAGCAGTACTTC
>TRBV7-2|-|TRBJ2-1|-
CASSPRVDGGGQIEQFF
TGTGCCAGCAGCCCGCGGGTTGACGGAGGGGGACAGATTGAGCAGTTCTTC
>TRBV30|-|TRBJ2-1|-
CAWTGSSYNEQFF
TGTGCCTGGACTGGGAGCTCCTACAATGAGCAGTTCTTC
>TRBV6-1|TRBD2|TRBJ2-7|-
CASSQQRVGLAGSYEQYF
TGTGCCAGCAGTCAACAACGCGTCGGACTAGCGGGTTCCTACGAGCAGTACTTC
>TRBV19|-|TRBJ2-2|-
CASKIGGPNTGELFF
TGTGCCAGCAAGATTGGAGGGCCGAACACCGGGGAGCTGTTTTTT
>TRBV7-8|-|TRBJ1-1|-
CASSRGINTEAFF
TGTGCCAGCAGCCGCGGAATTAACACTGAAGCTTTCTTT
>TRBV30|-|TRBJ2-6|-
CAWSSGGDPSGANVLTF
TGTGCCTGGAGTAGTGGGGGCGACCCCTCTGGGGCCAACGTCCTGACTTTC
>TRBV20-1|-|TRBJ1-1|-
CSARWGAGNTEAFF
TGCAGTGCTAGGTGGGGGGCTGGGAACACTGAAGCTTTCTTT
>TRBV6-1|-|TRBJ2-2|-
CASSATLNTGELFF
TGTGCCAGCAGTGCCACTTTGAACACCGGGGAGCTGTTTTTT
>TRBV12-5|-|TRBJ2-6|-
CASGPGGANVLTF
TGTGCTAGTGGTCCGGGGGGGGCCAACGTCCTGACTTTC
>TRBV30|-|TRBJ2-7|-
CAWSVDKDSRQYF
TGTGCCTGGAGTGTGGACAAGGATTCGAGGCAGTACTTC
>TRBV5-5|-|TRBJ1-3|-
CASRRWGAGNTIYF
TGTGCCAGCAGGAGATGGGGAGCTGGAAACACCATATATTTT
>TRBV18|TRBD1|TRBJ2-3|once
CASSLGTVDTQYF
TGTGCCAGCTCACTCGGGACAGTGGATACGCAGTATTTT
>TRBV12-3/TRBV12-4|-|TRBJ1-1|-
CASTTRGDPNTEAFF
TGTGCCAGCACTACACGCGGGGACCCGAACACTGAAGCTTTCTTT
>TRBV4-3|-|TRBJ1-2|-
CASSQDYRGAFGYTF
TGCGCCAGCAGCCAAGATTATCGGGGGGCTTTCGGCTACACCTTC
>TRBV20-1|TRBD1|TRBJ1-2|-
CSIGTGGDYGYTF
TGCAGTATCGGGACAGGAGGTGACTATGGCTACACCTTC
>TRBV2|-|TRBJ2-7|-
CASTRGRDLGFEQYF
TGTGCCAGCACTAGAGGCCGGGACCTAGGTTTCGAGCAGTACTTC
>TRBV7-3|-|TRBJ1-6|-
CASSSSLNSPLHF
TGTGCCAGCAGCTCATCCCTTAATTCACCCCTCCACTTT
>TRBV6-5|-|TRBJ2-3|-
CASSYSTASTDTQYF
TGTGCCAGCAGTTACTCGACAGCCAGCACAGATACGCAGTATTTT
>TRBV12-3/TRBV12-4|-|TRBJ2-1|-
CASTRIAIGSYNEQFF
TGTGCCAGCACCAGAATAGCGATCGGGTCCTACAATGAGCAGTTCTTC
>TRBV10-3|TRBD2|TRBJ2-1|-
CAISGRPGLAGARANEQFF
TGTGCCATCAGTGGAAGACCGGGACTAGCGGGAGCCCGAGCTAATGAGCAGTTCTTC
>TRBV6-5|TRBD2|TRBJ2-1|once
CASSYTSTSGTYNEQFF
TGTGCCAGCAGTTACACTTCCACTAGCGGGACCTACAATGAGCAGTTCTTC
>TRBV5-4|-|TRBJ2-5|-
CASSLAAGLETQYF
TGTGCCAGCAGCTTGGCCGCGGGCCTGGAGACCCAGTACTTC
>TRBV3-1|-|TRBJ2-2|-
CASSQGVVAGELFF
TGTGCCAGCAGCCAAGGGGTGGTGGCCGGGGAGCTGTTTTTT
>TRBV20-1|TRBD2|TRBJ2-7|-
CSARDSGSIYEQYF
TGCAGTGCTAGAGACAGCGGGAGTATCTACGAGCAGTACTTC
>TRBV13|-|TRBJ2-1|-
CASSPMSYNEQFF
TGTGCCAGCAGCCCTATGTCCTACAATGAGCAGTTCTTC